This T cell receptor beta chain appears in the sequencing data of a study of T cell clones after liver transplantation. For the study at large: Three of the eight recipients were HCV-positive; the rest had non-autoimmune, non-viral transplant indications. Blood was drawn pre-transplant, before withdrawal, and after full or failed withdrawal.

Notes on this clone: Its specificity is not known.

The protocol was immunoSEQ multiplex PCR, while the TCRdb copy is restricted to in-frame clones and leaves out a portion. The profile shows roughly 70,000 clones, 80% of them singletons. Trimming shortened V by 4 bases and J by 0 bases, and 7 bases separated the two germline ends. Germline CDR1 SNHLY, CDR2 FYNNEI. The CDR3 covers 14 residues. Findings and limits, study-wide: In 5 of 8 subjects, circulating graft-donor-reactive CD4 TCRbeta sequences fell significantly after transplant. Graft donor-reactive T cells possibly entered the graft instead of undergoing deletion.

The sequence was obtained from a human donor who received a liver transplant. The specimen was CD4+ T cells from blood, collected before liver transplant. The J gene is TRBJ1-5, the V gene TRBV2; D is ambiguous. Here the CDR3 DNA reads TGTGCCAGCAGTGGGGATTATAGCAATCAGCCCCAGCATTTT. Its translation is CASSGDYSNQPQHF.